Here is one T cell receptor (beta chain) with its context. Its antigen is not identified. The CDR3 runs to 13 residues. Trimming removed 3 bases from V and 0 bases from J; junction bases left unmatched: 1. The germline V gene encodes CDR1 SQVTM and CDR2 ANQGSEA. The entry originates in a study of cytomegalovirus exposure and HLA in healthy donors. At the level of the study: From HLA-typed donors, an early data release held around 80 million unique TCRs. Clustering assigned 70% to 85% of the approximately 430 genotyped donors to the Caucasian-associated ancestry cluster. Regarding the study as a whole: Published work reported that the classifier diagnosed cytomegalovirus status with high specificity and sensitivity. Associated with cytomegalovirus, according to the listing, were 150 to 200 TCR beta chains.

13 Jbeta primers and 60 Vbeta primers were used for the PCR. Only in-frame clones appear in the TCRdb table, and some are missing; sequencing was by immunoSEQ multiplex PCR. This table has 170,000 or so clones, roughly 86% appearing once. The receptor was derived from a girl aged 5-17 years in good health and CMV-seropositive. The rearrangement uses TRBV29-1 and TRBJ1-1; the match to TRBD1 covers 7 bases. Material: PBMCs. In nucleotides, the CDR3 is TGCAGCGTTGACAGGGGGGTGAACACTGAAGCTTTCTTT. This sequence encodes CSVDRGVNTEAFF. The whole variable domain, filled in from reference TRBV29-1 and TRBJ1-1, reads SAVISQKPSRDICQRGTSLTIQCQVDSQVTMMFWYRQQPGQSLTLIATANQGSEATYESGFVIDKFPISRPNLTFSTLTVSNMSPEDSSIYLCSVDRGVNTEAFFGQGTRLTVV.